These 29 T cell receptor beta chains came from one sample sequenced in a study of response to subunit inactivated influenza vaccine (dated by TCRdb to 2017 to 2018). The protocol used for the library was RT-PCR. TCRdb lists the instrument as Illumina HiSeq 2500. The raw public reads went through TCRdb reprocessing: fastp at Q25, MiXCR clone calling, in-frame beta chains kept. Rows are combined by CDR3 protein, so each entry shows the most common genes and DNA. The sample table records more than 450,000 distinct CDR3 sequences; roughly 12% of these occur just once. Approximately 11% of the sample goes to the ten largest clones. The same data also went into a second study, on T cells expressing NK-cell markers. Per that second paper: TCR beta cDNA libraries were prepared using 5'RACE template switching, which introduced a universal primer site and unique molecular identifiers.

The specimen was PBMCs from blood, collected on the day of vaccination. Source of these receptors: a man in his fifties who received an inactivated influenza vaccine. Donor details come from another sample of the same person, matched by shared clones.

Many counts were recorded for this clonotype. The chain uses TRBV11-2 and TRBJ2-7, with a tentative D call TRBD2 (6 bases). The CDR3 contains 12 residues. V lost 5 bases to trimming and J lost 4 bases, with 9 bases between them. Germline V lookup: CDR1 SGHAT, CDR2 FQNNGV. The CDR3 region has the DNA TGTGCCAGCAGCCGACTAGTTTACGAGCAGTACTTC. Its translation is CASSRLVYEQYF. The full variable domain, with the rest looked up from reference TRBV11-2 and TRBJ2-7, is EAGVAQSPRYKIIEKRQSVAFWCNPISGHATLYWYQQILGQGPKLLIQFQNNGVVDDSQLPKDRFSAERLKGVDSTLKIQPAKLEDSAVYLCASSRLVYEQYFGPGTRLTVT.

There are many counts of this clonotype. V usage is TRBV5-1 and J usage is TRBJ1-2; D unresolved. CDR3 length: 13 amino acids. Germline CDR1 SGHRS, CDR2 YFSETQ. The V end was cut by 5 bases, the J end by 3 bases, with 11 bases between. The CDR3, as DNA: TGCGCCAGCAGATCCTCTCCCGACTATGGCTACACCTTC. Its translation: CASRSSPDYGYTF.

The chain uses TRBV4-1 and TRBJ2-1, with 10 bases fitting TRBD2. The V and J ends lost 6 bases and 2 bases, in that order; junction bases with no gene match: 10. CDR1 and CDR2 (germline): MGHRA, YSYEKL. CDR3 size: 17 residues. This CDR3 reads CASSLSKAGGPYNEQFF. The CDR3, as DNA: TGCGCCAGCAGTCTTTCTAAAGCGGGAGGGCCCTACAATGAGCAGTTCTTC.

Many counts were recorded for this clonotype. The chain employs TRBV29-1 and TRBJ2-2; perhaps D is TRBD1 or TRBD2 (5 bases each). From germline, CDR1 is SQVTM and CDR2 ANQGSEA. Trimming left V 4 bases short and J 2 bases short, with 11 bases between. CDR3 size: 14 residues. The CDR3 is CSVVVGPNTGELFF. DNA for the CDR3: TGCAGCGTTGTAGTGGGACCCAACACCGGGGAGCTGTTTTTT.

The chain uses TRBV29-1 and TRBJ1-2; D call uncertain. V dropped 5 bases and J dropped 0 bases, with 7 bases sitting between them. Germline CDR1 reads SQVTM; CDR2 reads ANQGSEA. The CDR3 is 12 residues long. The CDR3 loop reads CSVTNANYGYTF. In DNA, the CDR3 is TGCAGCGTTACCAATGCTAACTATGGCTACACCTTC.

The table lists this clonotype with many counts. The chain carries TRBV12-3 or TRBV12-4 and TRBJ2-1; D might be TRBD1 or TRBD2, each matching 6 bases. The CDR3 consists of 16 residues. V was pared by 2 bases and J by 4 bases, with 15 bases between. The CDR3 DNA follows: TGTGCCAGCAGTTTAATCGTAGGGGGGAAGTACAATGAGCAGTTCTTC. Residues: CASSLIVGGKYNEQFF.

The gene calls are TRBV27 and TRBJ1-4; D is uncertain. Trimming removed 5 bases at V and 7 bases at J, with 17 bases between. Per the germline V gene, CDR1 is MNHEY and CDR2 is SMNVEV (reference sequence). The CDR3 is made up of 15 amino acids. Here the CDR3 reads CASSRRSFSGEKLFF. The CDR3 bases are TGTGCCAGCAGTAGGAGGTCCTTCTCGGGTGAAAAACTGTTTTTT.

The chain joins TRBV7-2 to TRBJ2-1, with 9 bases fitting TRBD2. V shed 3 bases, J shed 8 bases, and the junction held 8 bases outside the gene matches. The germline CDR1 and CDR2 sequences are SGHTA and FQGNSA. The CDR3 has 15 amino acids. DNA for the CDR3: TGTGCCAGCAGCTTTCAAGGCGGGGGGGCTGATGAGCAGTTCTTC. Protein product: CASSFQGGGADEQFF.

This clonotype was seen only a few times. The CDR3 here is CSAAESTGISYNSPLHF. In DNA, the CDR3 is TGCAGTGCCGCGGAAAGTACAGGGATTTCGTATAATTCACCCCTCCACTTT. The rearrangement joins TRBV20-1 to TRBJ1-6, with a possible D match to TRBD1 (6 bases). The length of the CDR3 is 17 residues. Trimming took 6 bases from V and 4 from J, leaving 22 bases between them. CDR1 is DFQATT and CDR2 is SNEGSKA in the germline V gene (reference sequence).

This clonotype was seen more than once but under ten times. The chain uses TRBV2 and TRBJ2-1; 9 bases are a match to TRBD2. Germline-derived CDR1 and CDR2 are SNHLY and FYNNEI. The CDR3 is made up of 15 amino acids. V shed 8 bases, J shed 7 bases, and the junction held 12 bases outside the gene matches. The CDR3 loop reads CASEGRLAVYNEQFF. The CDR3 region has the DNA TGTGCCAGCGAGGGACGACTAGCGGTTTATAATGAGCAGTTCTTC.

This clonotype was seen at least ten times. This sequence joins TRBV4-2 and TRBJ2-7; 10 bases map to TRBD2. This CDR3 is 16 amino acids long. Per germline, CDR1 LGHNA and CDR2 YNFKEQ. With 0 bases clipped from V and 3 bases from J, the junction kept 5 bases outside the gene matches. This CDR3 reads CASSQDRTSGIYEQYF. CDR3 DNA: TGTGCCAGCAGCCAAGATAGGACTAGCGGAATCTACGAGCAGTACTTC.

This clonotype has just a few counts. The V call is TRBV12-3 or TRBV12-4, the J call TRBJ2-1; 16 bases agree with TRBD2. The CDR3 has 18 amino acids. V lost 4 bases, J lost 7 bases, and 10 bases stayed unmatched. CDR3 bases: TGTGCCAGCAGTTCCGGGACTAGCGGGAGGGTAAGGATGAATGAGCAGTTCTTC. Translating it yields CASSSGTSGRVRMNEQFF.

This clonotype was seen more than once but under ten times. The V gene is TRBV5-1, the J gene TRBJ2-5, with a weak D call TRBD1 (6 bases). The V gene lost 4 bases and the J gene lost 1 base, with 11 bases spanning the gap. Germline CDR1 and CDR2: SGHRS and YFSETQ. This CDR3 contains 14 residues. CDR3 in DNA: TGCGCCAGCAGCCGCGGACAGCCCCAAGAGACCCAGTACTTC. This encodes CASSRGQPQETQYF.

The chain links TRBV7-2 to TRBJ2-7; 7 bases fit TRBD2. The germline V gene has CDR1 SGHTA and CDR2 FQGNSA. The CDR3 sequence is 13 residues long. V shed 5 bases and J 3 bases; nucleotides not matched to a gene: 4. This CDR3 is CASSQGTIYEQYF. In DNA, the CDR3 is TGTGCCAGCAGCCAAGGGACTATCTACGAGCAGTACTTC.

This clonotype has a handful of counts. The chain's CDR3 is CASSLPSGGADYNEQFF. CDR3 DNA: TGTGCCAGCAGTTTACCTAGCGGGGGGGCAGATTACAATGAGCAGTTCTTC. This chain joins TRBV27 and TRBJ2-1; 12 bases map to TRBD2. This CDR3 spans 17 amino acids. Looked up from germline, CDR1 is MNHEY and CDR2 is SMNVEV (reference sequence). The V gene end was trimmed by 2 bases and the J gene end by 4 bases; junction bases not matched to a gene: 6.

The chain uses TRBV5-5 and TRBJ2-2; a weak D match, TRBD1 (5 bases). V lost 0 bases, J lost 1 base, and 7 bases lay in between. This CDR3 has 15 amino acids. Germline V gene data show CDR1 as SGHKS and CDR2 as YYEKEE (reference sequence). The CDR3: CASSLGQRNTGELFF. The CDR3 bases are TGTGCCAGCAGCTTGGGACAGCGGAACACCGGGGAGCTGTTTTTT.

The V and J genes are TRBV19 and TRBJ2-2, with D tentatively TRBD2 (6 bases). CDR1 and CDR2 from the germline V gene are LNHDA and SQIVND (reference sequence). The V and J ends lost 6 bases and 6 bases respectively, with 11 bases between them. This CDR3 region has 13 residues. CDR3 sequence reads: CASSTGSPGELFF. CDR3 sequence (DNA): TGTGCCAGTAGCACCGGGAGCCCCGGGGAGCTGTTTTTT.

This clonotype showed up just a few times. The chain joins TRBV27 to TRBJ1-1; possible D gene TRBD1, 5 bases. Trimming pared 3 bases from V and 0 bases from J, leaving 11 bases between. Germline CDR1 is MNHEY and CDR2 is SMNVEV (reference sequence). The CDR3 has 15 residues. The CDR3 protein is CASSFGRQMNTEAFF. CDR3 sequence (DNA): TGTGCCAGCAGTTTCGGTAGACAGATGAACACTGAAGCTTTCTTT.

CDR3 DNA: TGTGCCAGCAGCTTAGACGTAAAGAACACTGAAGCTTTCTTT. Translation: CASSLDVKNTEAFF. The V and J genes are TRBV7-9 and TRBJ1-1, with D unclear. Trimming removed 1 base from V and 1 base from J, with 7 bases in between. The CDR3 contains 14 residues. CDR1 is SEHNR, CDR2 FQNEAQ, per germline (reference sequence).

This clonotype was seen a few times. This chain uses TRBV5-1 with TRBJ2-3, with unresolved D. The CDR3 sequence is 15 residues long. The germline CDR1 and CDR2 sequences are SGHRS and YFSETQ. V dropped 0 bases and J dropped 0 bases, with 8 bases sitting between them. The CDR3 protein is CASSLAAASTDTQYF. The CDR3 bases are TGCGCCAGCAGCTTGGCCGCGGCGAGCACAGATACGCAGTATTTT.

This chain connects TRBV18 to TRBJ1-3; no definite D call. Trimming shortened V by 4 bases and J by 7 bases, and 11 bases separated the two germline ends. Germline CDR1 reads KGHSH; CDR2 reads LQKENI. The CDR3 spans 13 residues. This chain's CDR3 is CASSRGLENTIYF. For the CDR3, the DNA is TGTGCCAGCTCACGCGGACTGGAGAACACCATATATTTT.

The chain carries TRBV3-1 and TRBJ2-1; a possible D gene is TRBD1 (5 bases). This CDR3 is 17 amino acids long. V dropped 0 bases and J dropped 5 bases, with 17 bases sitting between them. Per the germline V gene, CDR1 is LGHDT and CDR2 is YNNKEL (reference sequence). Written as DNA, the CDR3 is TGTGCCAGCAGCCAAGAAGGGCCCCCCGACAGACACAATGAGCAGTTCTTC. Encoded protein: CASSQEGPPDRHNEQFF.

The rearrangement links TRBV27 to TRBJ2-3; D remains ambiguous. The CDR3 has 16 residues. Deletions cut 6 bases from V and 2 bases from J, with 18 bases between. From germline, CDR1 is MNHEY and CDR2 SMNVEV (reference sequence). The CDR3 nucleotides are TGTGCCAGCAGCAAGCTCTCGGGTTGGGTCACAGATACGCAGTATTTT. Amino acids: CASSKLSGWVTDTQYF.

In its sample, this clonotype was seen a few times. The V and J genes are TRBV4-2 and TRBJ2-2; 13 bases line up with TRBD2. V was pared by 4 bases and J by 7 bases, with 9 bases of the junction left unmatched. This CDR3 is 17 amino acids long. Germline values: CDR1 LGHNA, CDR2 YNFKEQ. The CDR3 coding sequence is TGTGCCAGCAGCCGGGGGGGACTAGCGGGACTCAACGGGGAGCTGTTTTTT. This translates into CASSRGGLAGLNGELFF.

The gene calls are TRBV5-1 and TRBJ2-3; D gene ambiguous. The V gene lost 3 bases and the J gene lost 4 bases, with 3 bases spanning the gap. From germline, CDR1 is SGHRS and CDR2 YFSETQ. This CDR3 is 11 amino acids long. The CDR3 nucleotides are TGCGCCAGCAGCTACGCAGATACGCAGTATTTT. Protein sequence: CASSYADTQYF.

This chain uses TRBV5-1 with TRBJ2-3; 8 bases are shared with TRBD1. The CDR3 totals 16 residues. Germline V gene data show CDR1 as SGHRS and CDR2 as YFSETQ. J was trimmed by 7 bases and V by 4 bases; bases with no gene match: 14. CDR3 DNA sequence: TGCGCCAGCAGCGTATTACAACAGGGGGTAATGAATACGCAGTATTTT. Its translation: CASSVLQQGVMNTQYF.

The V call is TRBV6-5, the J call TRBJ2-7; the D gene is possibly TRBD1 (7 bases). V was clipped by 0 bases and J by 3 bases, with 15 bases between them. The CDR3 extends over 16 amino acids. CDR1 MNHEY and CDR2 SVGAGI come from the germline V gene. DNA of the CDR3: TGTGCCAGCAGTTACTCGCCCGGCCAGGGGGGCTACGAGCAGTACTTC. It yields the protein CASSYSPGQGGYEQYF.

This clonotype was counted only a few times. The CDR3 nucleotides read TGCAGTGCTCCCTCTGTGGGCGATGAGCAGTTCTTC. Translated: CSAPSVGDEQFF. The V and J genes are TRBV20-1 and TRBJ2-1, with unresolved D. Germline assignment: CDR1 DFQATT and CDR2 SNEGSKA (reference sequence). The CDR3 covers 12 residues. V lost 5 bases, J lost 8 bases, and 13 bases lay in between.

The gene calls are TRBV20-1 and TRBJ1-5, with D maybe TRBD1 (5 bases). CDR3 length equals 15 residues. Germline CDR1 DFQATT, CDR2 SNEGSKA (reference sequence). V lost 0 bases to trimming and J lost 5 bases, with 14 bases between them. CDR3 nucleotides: TGCAGTGCTAGAGACCCGCTTGGGGCTTATCAGCCCCAGCATTTT. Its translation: CSARDPLGAYQPQHF.